These 19 T cell receptor beta chains originate from one sample sequenced in a study of blood T cell repertoires in COVID-19. Assay: immunoSEQ multiplex PCR; the TCRdb copy retains only in-frame clones and omits some. Here the sample spans over 20,000 clones, about four fifths being singletons. Sequencing used peripheral blood. Source of these receptors: a human donor in a cohort sampled during active COVID-19.

In its sample, this clone was seen a few times. The chain has TRBV5-1 and TRBJ1-2, with D possibly being TRBD1 (5 bases). V lost 5 bases to trimming and J lost 8 bases, with 16 bases between them. Germline V gene sequence: CDR1 SGHRS, CDR2 YFSETQ. The CDR3 spans 13 residues. This chain's CDR3 is CASRQAEIGGYTF. For the CDR3, the DNA is TGCGCCAGCAGACAGGCGGAGATTGGGGGCTACACCTTC.

The V call is TRBV27, the J call TRBJ1-2; D possibly corresponds to TRBD1 (5 bases). There are 15 residues in the CDR3. V lost 8 bases and J lost 4, with 20 bases in between. The germline CDR1 and CDR2 sequences are MNHEY and SMNVEV (reference sequence). In nucleotides, the CDR3 is TGTGCCAGCTCAGTGGGTGGGAGGGGAGGCTATGGCTACACCTTC. Amino acids: CASSVGGRGGYGYTF.

The CDR3 sequence: CASTGLINSPLHF. CDR3 nucleotides: TGTGCCAGCACCGGGTTAATTAATTCACCCCTCCACTTT. The chain joins TRBV28 to TRBJ1-6, with D unresolved. The ends were cut back, 7 bases at V and 6 bases at J, with 10 bases in the middle. Germline V gives CDR1 MDHEN, CDR2 SYDVKM. This CDR3 spans 13 amino acids.

The chain recombines TRBV7-9 with TRBJ2-3, with 9 nucleotides matching TRBD1. The CDR3 totals 15 residues. CDR1 is SEHNR and CDR2 is FQNEAQ in the germline V gene (reference sequence). Trimming cost V 5 bases and J 1 base; bases outside gene matches: 4. CDR3 sequence reads: CASSPGTGRTDTQYF. CDR3 sequence (DNA): TGTGCCAGCAGCCCCGGGACAGGGCGCACAGATACGCAGTATTTT.

This clone showed up just once. The chain uses TRBV3-1 (or the pseudogene TRBV3-2) and TRBJ2-3; D is undetermined. This CDR3 comprises 14 residues. V lost 0 bases to trimming and J lost 2 bases, with 6 bases between them. CDR1 LGHDT and CDR2 YNNKEL come from the germline V gene (reference sequence). The CDR3 region has the DNA TGTGCCAGCAGCCAAGAGACAAACACAGATACGCAGTATTTT. Translating it yields CASSQETNTDTQYF.

This chain uses TRBV6-1 with TRBJ1-2; D unresolved. The ends were cut back, 0 bases at V and 6 bases at J, with 14 bases in the middle. There are 15 residues in the CDR3. Germline assignment: CDR1 MNHNS and CDR2 SASEGT. The CDR3 protein is CASSEAVRPRDGYTF. The CDR3 coding sequence is TGTGCCAGCAGTGAAGCAGTAAGGCCACGGGATGGCTACACCTTC.

The rearrangement joins TRBV2 to TRBJ1-1, with 7 bases that match TRBD1. Looked up from germline, CDR1 is SNHLY and CDR2 is FYNNEI. The CDR3 is 15 amino acids. The trim removed 6 bases at V and 3 bases at J, leaving 10 bases unmatched. CDR3 in amino acids: CASSAPGGWDTEAFF. In DNA, the CDR3 is TGTGCCAGCAGCGCGCCAGGGGGGTGGGACACTGAAGCTTTCTTT.

The chain carries TRBV24-1 and TRBJ2-7, with 8 bases identical to TRBD2. CDR1 and CDR2 from the germline V gene are KGHDR and SFDVKD. J was trimmed by 3 bases and V by 9 bases; bases with no gene match: 3. This CDR3 spans 12 amino acids. CDR3 in DNA: TGTGCCACCTTCGGGGGGGTCTACGAGCAGTACTTC. Protein sequence: CATFGGVYEQYF.

The chain uses TRBV10-2 and TRBJ2-7; a weak D match, TRBD1 (5 bases). This CDR3 has 13 amino acids. Germline V gene data show CDR1 as WSHSY and CDR2 as SAAADI. Trimming shortened V by 3 bases and J by 0 bases, and 6 bases separated the two germline ends. CDR3 coding DNA: TGCGCCAGCAGTGAAGGACACTCCTACGAGCAGTACTTC. Translating it yields CASSEGHSYEQYF.

This clone was seen a few times. The DNA for the CDR3 is TGCGCCAGCAGCTTGGTTGGAGGGGGCATGAATGAGCAGTTCTTC. Its protein product is CASSLVGGGMNEQFF. This chain connects TRBV5-1 to TRBJ2-1; the D gene is possibly TRBD1 (7 bases). Germline lookup yields CDR1 SGHRS and CDR2 YFSETQ. V lost 0 bases and J 7 bases, leaving 14 bases between the germline ends. This CDR3 has 15 residues.

The genes are TRBV19 and TRBJ1-2; D is ambiguous. Germline assignment: CDR1 LNHDA and CDR2 SQIVND (reference sequence). V lost 10 bases and J 3 bases, leaving 15 bases between the germline ends. The CDR3 is 13 amino acids. CDR3 sequence: CATYSRWDYGYTF. The CDR3 DNA is TGTGCCACCTACAGCCGATGGGACTATGGCTACACCTTC. Full variable domain (missing parts from reference TRBV19 and TRBJ1-2): DGGITQSPKYLFRKEGQNVTLSCEQNLNHDAMYWYRQDPGQGLRLIYYSQIVNDFQKGDIAEGYSVSREKKESFPLTVTSAQKNPTAFYLCATYSRWDYGYTFGSGTRLTVV.

The rearrangement uses TRBV24-1 and TRBJ2-1; TRBD2 is a possible D gene (6 bases). CDR3 length: 16 amino acids. Germline-derived CDR1 and CDR2 are KGHDR and SFDVKD. The V gene lost 0 bases and the J gene lost 6 bases, with 14 bases spanning the gap. CDR3 coding DNA: TGTGCCACCAGTGATTTGGTTTTCGGGGGAAGCAATGAGCAGTTCTTC. It encodes CATSDLVFGGSNEQFF.

This clone was counted once. This chain joins TRBV7-8 and TRBJ2-7; D call uncertain. This CDR3 has 13 residues. Germline CDR1 is SGHVS and CDR2 is FQNEAQ. Between the trimmed V and J ends, which lost 5 bases and 4 bases, there was a span of 12 bases. For the CDR3, the DNA is TGTGCCAGCAGCAAAGACACGTTATACGAGCAGTACTTC. Translated: CASSKDTLYEQYF.

This clone has just a few counts. The chain uses TRBV9 and TRBJ2-5; TRBD2 is a possible D gene (6 bases). V was clipped by 0 bases and J by 2 bases, with 8 bases between them. Per germline, CDR1 SGDLS and CDR2 YYNGEE. The CDR3 covers 14 residues. The DNA for the CDR3 is TGTGCCAGCAGCGTAGGTAGCGGACAAGAGACCCAGTACTTC. Translating gives CASSVGSGQETQYF.

This clone was recorded only once. The genes are TRBV5-1 and TRBJ2-5; D is perhaps TRBD2 (6 bases). The germline V gene has CDR1 SGHRS and CDR2 YFSETQ. CDR3 length: 14 amino acids. V lost 0 bases to trimming and J lost 5 bases, with 11 bases between them. Here the CDR3 reads CASSLEGLEETQYF. DNA for the CDR3: TGCGCCAGCAGCTTGGAGGGACTTGAGGAGACCCAGTACTTC.

The genes are TRBV5-1 and TRBJ2-5; TRBD2 might be the D (6 bases). This CDR3 comprises 12 residues. V was clipped by 7 bases and J by 1 base, with 8 bases between them. Germline lookup yields CDR1 SGHRS and CDR2 YFSETQ. The chain's CDR3 is CASRGIQETQYF. Written as DNA, the CDR3 is TGCGCCAGCCGGGGGATCCAAGAGACCCAGTACTTC.

CDR3: CASSPLGGGSGYTF. CDR3 coding DNA: TGTGCCAGCAGCCCCCTTGGCGGGGGGAGTGGCTACACCTTC. The chain recombines TRBV14 with TRBJ1-2; a weak D match, TRBD1 (5 bases). The germline V gene encodes CDR1 SGHDN and CDR2 FVKESK. V lost 4 bases, J lost 7 bases, and 16 bases lay in between. This CDR3 region has 14 residues. Filled out from reference TRBV14 and TRBJ1-2, the complete variable domain reads EAGVTQFPSHSVIEKGQTVTLRCDPISGHDNLYWYRRVMGKEIKFLLHFVKESKQDESGMPNNRFLAERTGGTYSTLKVQPAELEDSGVYFCASSPLGGGSGYTFGSGTRLTVV.

The rearrangement joins TRBV7-2 to TRBJ1-1, with D hard to call. Germline values: CDR1 SGHTA, CDR2 FQGNSA. V lost 3 bases, J lost 6 bases, and 5 bases lay in between. This CDR3 is built from 11 residues. The CDR3 region has the DNA TGTGCCAGCAGCTTTATTGCTGAAGCTTTCTTT. Its protein is CASSFIAEAFF.

The chain links TRBV5-1 to TRBJ1-2; weak D call: TRBD1 (5 bases). The V end lost 4 bases, the J end lost 6 bases, and 16 bases lay between the germline ends. The CDR3 totals 14 residues. CDR1 is SGHRS, CDR2 YFSETQ, per germline. In DNA, the CDR3 is TGCGCCAGCAGCATGGAGACAGAGGACGATGGCTACACCTTC. It yields the protein CASSMETEDDGYTF.